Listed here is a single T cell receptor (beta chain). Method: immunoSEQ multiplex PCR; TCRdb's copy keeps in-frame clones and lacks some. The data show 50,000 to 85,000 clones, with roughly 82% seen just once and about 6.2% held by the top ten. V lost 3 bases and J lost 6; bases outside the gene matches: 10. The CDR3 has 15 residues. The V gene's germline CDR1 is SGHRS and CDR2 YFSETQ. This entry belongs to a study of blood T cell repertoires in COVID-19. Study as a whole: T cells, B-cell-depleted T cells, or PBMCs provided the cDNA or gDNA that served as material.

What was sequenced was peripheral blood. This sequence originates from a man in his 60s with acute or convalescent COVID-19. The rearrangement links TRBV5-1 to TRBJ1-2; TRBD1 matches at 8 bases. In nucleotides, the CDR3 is TGCGCCAGCAGCTCGCGAACAGGGGGATTTGATGGCTACACCTTC. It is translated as CASSSRTGGFDGYTF.